The 27 T cell receptor beta chains below come from one sample, sequenced in a study of T cells in Graves' hyperthyroidism and ophthalmopathy. Using RNA transcripts as the source, TCR beta CDR3 regions were amplified. Carried out on the TCR CDR3, a first-round RT-PCR used the HTBI primer set. TCRdb analysed the multiplex PCR reads with MiXCR anew, one entry per CDR3 protein. The sample includes fewer than 450,000 distinct CDR3 sequences, about 18% of them seen just once. Material: blood. These receptor sequences come from a woman in her twenties or thirties with Graves' hyperthyroidism that later progressed to Graves' ophthalmopathy.

This clonotype appeared a few times. The chain combines TRBV7-2 with TRBJ1-1, with 10 bases fitting TRBD1. Per germline, CDR1 SGHTA and CDR2 FQGNSA. There are 16 residues in the CDR3. With V trimmed by 2 bases and J by 4 bases, 7 bases remained unmatched. The CDR3 region has the DNA TGTGCCAGCAGCTTACGACAGGGGGCGTTAGGCACTGAAGCTTTCTTT. Its translation: CASSLRQGALGTEAFF. The full variable domain, completed using reference TRBV7-2 and TRBJ1-1, is GAGVSQSPSNKVTEKGKDVELRCDPISGHTALYWYRQSLGQGLEFLIYFQGNSAPDKSGLPSDRFSAERTGGSVSTLTIQRTQQEDSAVYLCASSLRQGALGTEAFFGQGTRLTVV.

The rearrangement joins TRBV7-8 to TRBJ1-5; a possible D gene is TRBD1 (5 bases). Germline CDR1 and CDR2: SGHVS and FQNEAQ. Deletions cut 2 bases from V and 5 bases from J, with 16 bases between. The CDR3 is made up of 16 amino acids. The CDR3 reads CASSLNLGGRHQPQHF. In DNA form, the CDR3 reads TGTGCCAGCAGCTTAAACCTCGGGGGTAGACATCAGCCCCAGCATTTT.

The CDR3, as DNA: TGCAGTGCCCATGGACTAGCGGGGGGACCATACAATGAGCAGTTCTTC. Translated: CSAHGLAGGPYNEQFF. The chain is built from TRBV20-1 and TRBJ2-1; 14 bases line up with TRBD2. The CDR3 is 16 amino acids. The trim removed 6 bases at V and 4 bases at J, leaving 8 bases unmatched. Germline loops: CDR1 DFQATT, CDR2 SNEGSKA (reference sequence).

This clonotype was seen ten or more times. V is TRBV2 and J is TRBJ2-5; maybe TRBD1 (5 bases). The germline V gene has CDR1 SNHLY and CDR2 FYNNEI. The CDR3 has 14 amino acids. V shed 7 bases and J shed 5 bases, with 17 bases lying between them. The CDR3 nucleotides are TGTGCCAGCATCGACAGACTCACGAGGGAGACCCAGTACTTC. Its translation is CASIDRLTRETQYF.

This clonotype was seen repeatedly, ten times or more. The V call is TRBV10-3, the J call TRBJ1-2, with 12 bases matching TRBD1. Germline CDR1 and CDR2: ENHRY and SYGVKD. V lost 6 bases, J lost 8 bases, and 4 bases stayed unmatched. CDR3 length: 13 residues. As DNA, the CDR3 is TGTGCCATCAGGGGACAGGGGGCCCGAGGCTACACCTTC. It codes for CAIRGQGARGYTF.

This clonotype was seen repeatedly, ten times or more. This sequence joins TRBV6-1 and TRBJ2-1; 10 bases are shared with TRBD2. Losses at the gene ends were 1 base for V and 6 bases for J; bases not matched to a gene: 3. The CDR3 has 15 residues. Germline CDR1 reads MNHNS; CDR2 reads SASEGT. The CDR3 nucleotides are TGTGCCAGCAGTGAAGTGGTAGCGGGGGGCAATGAGCAGTTCTTC. Translation: CASSEVVAGGNEQFF.

This clonotype was observed many times. This rearrangement joins TRBV28 to TRBJ1-5; D call uncertain. Per germline, CDR1 MDHEN and CDR2 SYDVKM. The length of the CDR3 is 12 residues. The V end lost 3 bases, the J end lost 6 bases, and 6 bases lay between the germline ends. The DNA for the CDR3 is TGTGCCAGCAGTTTGGAGACTCAGCCCCAGCATTTT. It yields the protein CASSLETQPQHF.

This clonotype was detected many times. This chain connects TRBV6-1 to TRBJ2-3; D unresolved. Germline-derived CDR1 and CDR2 are MNHNS and SASEGT. V gave up 7 bases and J gave up 1 base, with 9 bases separating them. The CDR3 is 13 residues long. The CDR3 DNA is TGTGCCAGCAAACTGAAAGGCACAGATACGCAGTATTTT. It encodes CASKLKGTDTQYF.

This clonotype has a count of ten or more. The chain is built from TRBV6-1 and TRBJ2-7, with 10 bases identical to TRBD2. The V and J ends lost 2 bases and 3 bases, in that order; junction bases with no gene match: 10. The CDR3 is 17 amino acids. CDR1 MNHNS and CDR2 SASEGT come from the germline V gene. CDR3 in DNA: TGTGCCAGCAGTGAAATGAGACTAGCGGGTTGGAACTACGAGCAGTACTTC. As protein: CASSEMRLAGWNYEQYF.

This clonotype was detected many times. The chain recombines TRBV27 with TRBJ2-3; 9 bases are shared with TRBD1. J lost 4 bases, V lost 6 bases, and 17 bases had no gene match. The CDR3 has 18 residues. Germline V gene data show CDR1 as MNHEY and CDR2 as SMNVEV (reference sequence). CDR3 residues: CASRPLPGDRVFADTQYF. As DNA, the CDR3 is TGTGCCAGCAGACCACTCCCCGGGGACAGGGTGTTCGCAGATACGCAGTATTTT.

This clonotype was recorded at least ten times. This chain joins TRBV11-2 and TRBJ2-1; D uncertain. V was cut by 3 bases and J by 9 bases, with 9 bases left in between. CDR1 is SGHAT, CDR2 FQNNGV, per germline. The CDR3 runs 12 residues. Here the CDR3 DNA reads TGTGCCAGCAGCTTCGTCGGCAGTGAGCAGTTCTTC. This encodes CASSFVGSEQFF. Together with reference TRBV11-2 and TRBJ2-1, the CDR3 gives the full variable domain: EAGVAQSPRYKIIEKRQSVAFWCNPISGHATLYWYQQILGQGPKLLIQFQNNGVVDDSQLPKDRFSAERLKGVDSTLKIQPAKLEDSAVYLCASSFVGSEQFFGPGTRLTVL.

At least ten counts were recorded for this clonotype. The chain is built from TRBV28 and TRBJ1-2; TRBD1 matches at 10 bases. J lost 4 bases, V lost 5 bases, and 7 bases had no gene match. CDR1 and CDR2 (germline): MDHEN, SYDVKM. The CDR3 is 15 residues long. This CDR3 is CASSNRDRGFYGYTF. CDR3 bases: TGTGCCAGCAGTAACCGGGACAGGGGCTTCTATGGCTACACCTTC.

In this sample, this clonotype turned up a few times. This chain joins TRBV9 and TRBJ2-1, with 7 positions matching TRBD1. With V trimmed by 1 base and J by 5 bases, 6 bases remained unmatched. CDR3 length: 15 amino acids. Germline-derived CDR1 and CDR2 are SGDLS and YYNGEE. The CDR3 sequence is CASSVSGTANNEQFF. The CDR3, as DNA: TGTGCCAGCAGCGTAAGTGGGACAGCAAACAATGAGCAGTTCTTC.

The J gene is TRBJ1-1, the V gene TRBV7-9; unclear D gene. V gave up 4 bases and J gave up 4 bases, with 13 bases separating them. The V gene's germline CDR1 is SEHNR and CDR2 FQNEAQ (reference sequence). This CDR3 spans 14 amino acids. The chain's CDR3 is CASSSVTQSTEAFF. Written as DNA, the CDR3 is TGTGCCAGCAGCTCAGTTACACAGTCCACTGAAGCTTTCTTT.

The table lists this clonotype with many counts. The V gene is TRBV7-9, the J gene TRBJ1-2, with 8 bases matching TRBD1. This CDR3 has 14 residues. After removal of 5 bases from V and 8 bases from J, the junction contained 10 bases not matched to a gene. Germline V CDR1 and CDR2: SEHNR, FQNEAQ (reference sequence). This CDR3 is CASSPTGATRGYTF. The CDR3 nucleotides are TGTGCCAGCAGCCCGACAGGGGCGACGAGGGGCTACACCTTC.

V is TRBV13 and J is TRBJ2-7; D is perhaps TRBD2 (5 bases). The CDR3 runs to 18 residues. Germline-derived CDR1 and CDR2 are PRHDT and FYEKMQ (reference sequence). The V end was cut by 1 base, the J end by 2 bases, with 21 bases between. The CDR3: CASSLVIPAGGPTYEQYF. CDR3 sequence (DNA): TGTGCCAGCAGCTTAGTTATCCCCGCAGGCGGGCCAACCTACGAGCAGTACTTC.

This clonotype appeared many times. The genes are TRBV27 and TRBJ1-1, with D uncertain. This CDR3 has 13 residues. Deletions cut 3 bases from V and 5 bases from J, with 10 bases between. The germline V gene has CDR1 MNHEY and CDR2 SMNVEV (reference sequence). The CDR3 DNA sequence: TGTGCCAGCAGTTTGTCCGGGGATACTGAAGCTTTCTTT. It specifies CASSLSGDTEAFF.

This clonotype showed up many times. V is TRBV5-1 and J is TRBJ1-6, with 7 nucleotides matching TRBD1. From germline, CDR1 is SGHRS and CDR2 YFSETQ. J lost 10 bases, V lost 4 bases, and 11 bases had no gene match. The CDR3 covers 15 residues. CDR3 sequence reads: CASSETGTVVSPLHF. The DNA of the CDR3 is TGCGCCAGCAGCGAGACAGGGACGGTTGTCTCACCCCTCCACTTT.

Many counts were recorded for this clonotype. This CDR3 is CASSRTGSNQPQHF. The CDR3 coding sequence is TGTGCCAGCAGTCGGACGGGGAGCAATCAGCCCCAGCATTTT. V gene TRBV12-3 or TRBV12-4 combines with J gene TRBJ1-5, with D unresolved. Trimming shortened V by 5 bases and J by 1 base, and 9 bases separated the two germline ends. CDR3 length equals 14 residues.

The table lists this clonotype with many counts. The rearrangement links TRBV12-3 or TRBV12-4 to TRBJ2-5, with TRBD2 identical over 10 bases. The junction had 1 base not matched to a gene; V was cut back by 1 base and J by 2 bases. This CDR3 spans 15 amino acids. DNA of the CDR3: TGTGCCAGCAGTTTAGAACTAGCGGGGCAAGAGACCCAGTACTTC. As protein: CASSLELAGQETQYF.

This clonotype was seen more than once but under ten times. This sequence joins TRBV5-1 and TRBJ2-7; 8 bases agree with TRBD1. The V segment lost 4 bases and the J segment 3 bases; nucleotides outside the gene matches: 9. The CDR3 is made up of 15 amino acids. Germline CDR1 and CDR2: SGHRS and YFSETQ. CDR3 amino acids: CASSIASGTGYEQYF. The CDR3 coding sequence is TGCGCCAGCAGCATCGCCTCCGGGACAGGCTACGAGCAGTACTTC. The full variable domain, its missing parts supplied by reference TRBV5-1 and TRBJ2-7, is KAGVTQTPRYLIKTRGQQVTLSCSPISGHRSVSWYQQTPGQGLQFLFEYFSETQRNKGNFPGRFSGRQFSNSRSEMNVSTLELGDSALYLCASSIASGTGYEQYFGPGTRLTVT.

The table lists this clonotype with many counts. V gene TRBV5-1 combines with J gene TRBJ1-2; D is unresolved. Germline values: CDR1 SGHRS, CDR2 YFSETQ. The CDR3 extends over 14 amino acids. V was trimmed by 2 bases and J by 6 bases, leaving 14 bases between them. The chain's CDR3 is CASSFLDVRDGYTF. As DNA, the CDR3 is TGCGCCAGCAGCTTCTTGGACGTACGAGATGGCTACACCTTC.

The V call is TRBV11-2, the J call TRBJ1-1; D possibly corresponds to TRBD1 (6 bases). Trimming pared 2 bases from V and 1 base from J, leaving 17 bases between. Germline lookup yields CDR1 SGHAT and CDR2 FQNNGV. The CDR3 totals 17 residues. In nucleotides, the CDR3 is TGTGCCAGCAGCTTAAAGGGAATGGGGGCCCGGAACACTGAAGCTTTCTTT. Its protein product is CASSLKGMGARNTEAFF.

In its sample, this clonotype was seen many times. CDR3 sequence reads: CSVDGGGAQYF. The CDR3 region has the DNA TGCAGCGTTGATGGAGGGGGGGCGCAGTATTTT. The rearrangement uses TRBV29-1 and TRBJ2-3; D might be TRBD2 (7 bases). The germline V and J ends were trimmed by 3 bases and 10 bases, with 11 bases remaining between them. The CDR3 has 11 residues. Per the germline V gene, CDR1 is SQVTM and CDR2 is ANQGSEA.

This clonotype has at least ten counts. DNA of the CDR3: TGTGCCAGCAGCCAATCTGACGAGCAGTACTTC. This encodes CASSQSDEQYF. The chain combines TRBV3-1 with TRBJ2-7; D unresolved. The CDR3 spans 11 residues. In germline, CDR1 is LGHDT, CDR2 YNNKEL (reference sequence). Trimming left V 2 bases short and J 5 bases short, with 4 bases between.

The V and J genes are TRBV6-5 and TRBJ2-3, with TRBD1 matching 10 bases. V lost 5 bases to trimming and J lost 4 bases; unmatched junction nucleotides: 9. Germline values: CDR1 MNHEY, CDR2 SVGAGI. This CDR3 is 16 amino acids long. The DNA of the CDR3 is TGTGCCAGCAGTCGGGACAGGGGCATAGTTCCAGATACGCAGTATTTT. This encodes CASSRDRGIVPDTQYF.

V gene TRBV3-1 combines with J gene TRBJ1-2; 10 bases match TRBD1. This CDR3 has 14 residues. Germline trimming cut 5 bases from V and 8 bases from J; bases unmatched to any gene: 8. The germline CDR1 and CDR2 sequences are LGHDT and YNNKEL (reference sequence). The CDR3 sequence is CASSVRQGAKGYTF. For the CDR3, the DNA is TGTGCCAGCAGCGTGCGACAGGGGGCAAAGGGCTACACCTTC. Combining the CDR3 with reference TRBV3-1 and TRBJ1-2 gives the whole variable domain DTAVSQTPKYLVTQMGNDKSIKCEQNLGHDTMYWYKQDSKKFLKIMFSYNNKELIINETVPNRFSPKSPDKAHLNLHINSLELGDSAVYFCASSVRQGAKGYTFGSGTRLTVV.